The present entry profiles one T cell receptor beta chain with its context. Its antigen remains unidentified. No base quality information exists; no much larger clone differs at one position. The data are from a study of control samples from healthy donors and cancer patients (TCRdb year 2020). Receptors were amplified or captured by the immunoSEQ multiplex PCR assay. TCRdb mirrors the immuneACCESS table, restricted to in-frame sequences. Some clones are absent from its copies; in checked studies, under half trace to an unresolved V gene, and the reason for the others is unknown. Here the sample has around 130,000 clones; 91% occur a single time. The top ten constitute roughly 8.6% of the sample. The sample was blood. The receptor's source is a man between 18 and 29 years old in good health.

The CDR3 protein is CASSLVLGVYYGYTF. The nucleotide sequence is given as TGTGCCAGCAGCTTGGTTCTGGGGGTGTACTATGGCTACACCTTC. The chain joins TRBV5-5 to TRBJ1-2; D gene: possibly TRBD1, on 5 matching bases. Between the V and J ends, shortened by 0 bases and 3 bases respectively, the junction contains 12 bases. For CDR1 and CDR2, the germline V gene (reference sequence) lists SGHKS and YYEKEE. The CDR3 sequence holds 15 residues, the cysteine and phenylalanine included. The kept DNA is CDR3 alone, 45 bases in frame from the first base.